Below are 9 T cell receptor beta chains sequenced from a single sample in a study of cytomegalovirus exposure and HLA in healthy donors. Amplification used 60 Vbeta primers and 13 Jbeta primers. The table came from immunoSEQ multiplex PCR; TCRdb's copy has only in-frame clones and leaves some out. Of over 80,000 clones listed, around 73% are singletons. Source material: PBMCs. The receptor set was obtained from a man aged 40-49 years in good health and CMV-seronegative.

CDR3 protein: CAWSVAGALDYNEQFF. Written as DNA, the CDR3 is TGTGCCTGGAGTGTTGCGGGGGCCCTCGATTACAATGAGCAGTTCTTC. The V call is TRBV30, the J call TRBJ2-1; D may be TRBD2 (7 bases). Germline lookup yields CDR1 GTSNPN and CDR2 SVGIG (reference sequence). The length of the CDR3 is 16 residues. Deletions cut 0 bases from V and 4 bases from J, with 16 bases between.

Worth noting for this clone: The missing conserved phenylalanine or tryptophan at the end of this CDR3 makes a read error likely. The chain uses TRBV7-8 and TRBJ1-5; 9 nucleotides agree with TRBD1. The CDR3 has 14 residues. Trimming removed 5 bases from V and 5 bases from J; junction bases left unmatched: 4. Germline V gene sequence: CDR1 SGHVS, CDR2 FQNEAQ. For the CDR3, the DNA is TGTGCCAGCAGCAGGGACAGGGTGGATCAGCCCCAGCATGTT. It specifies CASSRDRVDQPQHV.

CDR3 in amino acids: CASSPLQGRAEAFF. Written as DNA, the CDR3 is TGTGCCAGCAGCCCCTTACAGGGAAGGGCTGAAGCTTTCTTT. The chain uses TRBV14 and TRBJ1-1; a possible D gene is TRBD1 (6 bases). CDR1 is SGHDN, CDR2 FVKESK, per germline. The V end was cut by 4 bases, the J end by 6 bases, with 15 bases between. The CDR3 has 14 residues.

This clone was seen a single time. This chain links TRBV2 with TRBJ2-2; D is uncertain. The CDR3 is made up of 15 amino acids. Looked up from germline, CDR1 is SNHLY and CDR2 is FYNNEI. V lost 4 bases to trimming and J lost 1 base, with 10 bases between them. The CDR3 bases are TGTGCCAGCAGTGCGAACAGCCTGAACACCGGGGAGCTGTTTTTT. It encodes CASSANSLNTGELFF. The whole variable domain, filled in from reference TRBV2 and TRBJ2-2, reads EPEVTQTPSHQVTQMGQEVILRCVPISNHLYFYWYRQILGQKVEFLVSFYNNEISEKSEIFDDQFSVERPDGSNFTLKIRSTKLEDSAMYFCASSANSLNTGELFFGEGSRLTVL.

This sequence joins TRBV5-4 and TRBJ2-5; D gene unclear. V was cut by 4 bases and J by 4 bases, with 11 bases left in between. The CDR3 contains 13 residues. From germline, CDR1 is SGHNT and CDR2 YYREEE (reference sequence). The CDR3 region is CASSQVPGETQYF. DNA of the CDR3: TGTGCCAGCAGCCAGGTACCTGGAGAGACCCAGTACTTC.

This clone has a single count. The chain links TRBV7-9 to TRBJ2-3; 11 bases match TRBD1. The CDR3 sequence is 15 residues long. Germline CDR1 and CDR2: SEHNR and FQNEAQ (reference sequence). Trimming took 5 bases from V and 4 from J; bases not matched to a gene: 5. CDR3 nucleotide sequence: TGTGCCAGCAGCCCGGGACAGGGGGGTTCAGATACGCAGTATTTT. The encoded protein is CASSPGQGGSDTQYF.

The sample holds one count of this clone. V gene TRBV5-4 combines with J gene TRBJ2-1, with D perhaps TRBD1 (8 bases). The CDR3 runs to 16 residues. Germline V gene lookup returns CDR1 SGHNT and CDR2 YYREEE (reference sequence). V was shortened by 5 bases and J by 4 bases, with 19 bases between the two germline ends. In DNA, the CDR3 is TGTGCCAGCAGTTATCCACAGGGGGGGAATTACAATGAGCAGTTCTTC. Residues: CASSYPQGGNYNEQFF.

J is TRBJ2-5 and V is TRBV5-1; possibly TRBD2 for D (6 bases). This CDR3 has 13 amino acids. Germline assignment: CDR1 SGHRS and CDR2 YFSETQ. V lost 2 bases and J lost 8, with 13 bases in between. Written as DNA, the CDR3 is TGCGCCAGCAGCTTCACCGGGGAGGTAACCCAGTACTTC. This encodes CASSFTGEVTQYF.

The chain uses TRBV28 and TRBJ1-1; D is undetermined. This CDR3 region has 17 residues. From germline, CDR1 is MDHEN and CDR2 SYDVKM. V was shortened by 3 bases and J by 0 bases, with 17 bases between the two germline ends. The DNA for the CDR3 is TGTGCCAGCAGTTTGCGGGTTGGGTCGGCATTGAACACTGAAGCTTTCTTT. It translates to CASSLRVGSALNTEAFF.